This TCR beta chain is from a study of blood T cell repertoires in COVID-19. About the research overall: Whether acute or convalescent, the COVID-19 samples came from the United States, Italy and Spain. PBMCs, B-cell-depleted T cells, or T cells were the source of the cDNA or gDNA that made up the material.

Study processing details: Amplified reference gene primers provided the basis for estimating nucleated cell counts. The method was immunoSEQ multiplex PCR; TCRdb's version includes in-frame clones alone and lacks a portion of them. V, J and clone size derive from that table, while D and trimming were established from the DNA sequence. The top ten clones hold around 6% of a sample with some 240,000 clones, about 89% of them seen once. The CDR3 has 16 amino acids. Specimen: peripheral blood. This clonotype originated in a man aged 55-75 years who had recovered from COVID-19. The chain uses TRBV12-2 and TRBJ1-2; the D segment call TRBD1 is taken from the table without a DNA check. TRBV12-2 is assigned pseudogene status. CDR3 DNA: TGTGCAAGTCGCCCTTCAACGTGGGGACAGGGATTTGGCTACACCTTC. Translation gives CASRPSTWGQGFGYTF.